Listed below are T cell receptor beta chains from one sample, sequenced in a study of cytomegalovirus exposure and HLA in healthy donors. Repertoires were generated with immunoSEQ multiplex PCR, while TCRdb's copy carries only in-frame clones and drops some. The profile shows around 130,000 clones, approximately 82% of them singletons. Sequenced input: PBMCs. The receptors originated from a boy younger than 10 in good health and CMV-seronegative. Both conserved end residues are part of each CDR3. The D gene is left open where the match is weak. Clone size is shown for a subset of rows, as once, few, many or a class of expanded clone.

CDR3 protein | CDR3 DNA | clone size | V gene | D gene | J gene
CASRPGGTSGRLQETQYF | TGTGCCAGTAGACCGGGAGGGACTAGCGGGAGGTTACAAGAGACCCAGTACTTC | NA | TRBV19 | TRBD2 | TRBJ2-5
CASSQWGVSYEQYF | TGCGCCAGCAGCCAGTGGGGGGTTTCCTACGAGCAGTACTTC | NA | TRBV4-3 | NA | TRBJ2-7
CASRQKEVDTDTQYF | TGTGCCAGCAGACAAAAGGAGGTTGACACAGATACGCAGTATTTT | NA | TRBV7-9 | NA | TRBJ2-3
CASSDAGATDTQYF | TGCGCCAGCAGTGATGCGGGAGCCACAGATACGCAGTATTTT | NA | TRBV10-1 | TRBD2 | TRBJ2-3
CASSDRSGGPDEQFF | TGTGCCAGCAGTGACCGGTCGGGAGGGCCCGATGAGCAGTTCTTC | NA | TRBV6-4 | TRBD2 | TRBJ2-1
CASSYFTGGTGELFF | TGTGCCAGCAGTTACTTCACAGGGGGGACCGGGGAGCTGTTTTTT | NA | TRBV6-5 | TRBD1 | TRBJ2-2
CASSLLVSSGFSEAFF | TGTGCCAGCAGTTTGTTAGTTTCCTCAGGGTTCTCTGAAGCTTTCTTT | NA | TRBV27 | NA | TRBJ1-1
CASSWEGGTDTQYF | TGTGCCAGCAGCTGGGAAGGGGGCACAGATACGCAGTATTTT | once | TRBV11-2 | NA | TRBJ2-3
CASSFLYQETQYF | TGTGCCAGCAGTTTTCTTTACCAAGAGACCCAGTACTTC | few | TRBV27 | NA | TRBJ2-5
CASSDGTGSYEQFF | TGTGCCAGCAGTGACGGGACAGGGTCTTATGAGCAGTTCTTC | few | TRBV6-4 | TRBD1 | TRBJ2-1
CSVISGTQANYGYTF | TGCAGCGTTATCTCAGGGACACAGGCTAACTATGGCTACACCTTC | NA | TRBV29-1 | NA | TRBJ1-2
CASSAVAGVSYEQYF | TGTGCCAGCAGTGCCGTCGCGGGGGTCTCCTACGAGCAGTACTTC | NA | TRBV6-1 | TRBD2 | TRBJ2-7
CASSLRGGNGIQYEQYF | TGTGCCAGCAGCTTGAGGGGGGGGAACGGGATTCAATACGAGCAGTACTTC | NA | TRBV5-6 | NA | TRBJ2-7
CASSLAGLHTANTGELFF | TGTGCCAGCAGCTTAGCGGGACTCCACACAGCGAACACCGGGGAGCTGTTTTTT | NA | TRBV7-8 | NA | TRBJ2-2
CASSVAWGEAGTEAFF | TGTGCCAGCAGCGTAGCTTGGGGGGAGGCCGGCACTGAAGCTTTCTTT | NA | TRBV9 | NA | TRBJ1-1
CASSQRTGGGTEAFF | TGTGCCAGCAGCCAACGGACAGGGGGTGGGACTGAAGCTTTCTTT | NA | TRBV14 | TRBD1 | TRBJ1-1
CASSPDTTGSQYF | TGTGCCAGCAGCCCGGATACGACAGGATCTCAGTACTTC | NA | TRBV11-1 | NA | TRBJ2-4
CASTPGQGYELNEKLFF | TGTGCCAGCACCCCGGGACAGGGCTACGAATTGAATGAAAAACTGTTTTTT | NA | TRBV7-9 | TRBD1 | TRBJ1-4
CASSGGGEGPFYSGNTIYF | TGTGCCAGCAGCGGAGGCGGGGAGGGGCCCTTCTACTCTGGAAACACCATATATTTT | NA | TRBV9 | NA | TRBJ1-3
CASSISHFTEAFF | TGTGCCAGTAGTATTTCCCACTTCACTGAAGCTTTCTTT | NA | TRBV19 | NA | TRBJ1-1
CASSLLQGTGELFF | TGTGCTAGCAGCTTACTACAGGGGACCGGGGAGCTGTTTTTT | NA | TRBV7-7 | TRBD1 | TRBJ2-2
CASSLVGQGNYGYTF | TGTGCCAGCAGCTTAGTTGGACAGGGGAACTATGGCTACACCTTC | once | TRBV7-8 | TRBD1 | TRBJ1-2
CASVRDRGQETQYF | TGTGCCAGCGTACGGGACAGGGGCCAAGAGACCCAGTACTTC | NA | TRBV2 | TRBD1 | TRBJ2-5
CARGLAGETQYF | TGTGCCAGAGGACTAGCGGGAGAGACCCAGTACTTC | once | TRBV2 | TRBD2 | TRBJ2-5
CAWTLGDSGRTDTQYF | TGTGCCTGGACCCTTGGGGATAGCGGCCGTACAGATACGCAGTATTTT | NA | TRBV30 | NA | TRBJ2-3
CASIRGNTEAFF | TGTGCCAGCATAAGGGGGAACACTGAAGCTTTCTTT | NA | TRBV6-6 | NA | TRBJ1-1
CATSRPPGQGANARMNTEAFF | TGTGCCACCAGCAGACCCCCGGGACAGGGGGCTAACGCACGAATGAACACTGAAGCTTTCTTT | NA | TRBV15 | TRBD1 | TRBJ1-1
CASSRRQGAYNEQFF | TGTGCCAGCAGCCGAAGGCAGGGGGCTTACAATGAGCAGTTCTTC | NA | TRBV7-9 | TRBD1 | TRBJ2-1
CASSPWGLYNEQFF | TGTGCCAGCAGCCCGTGGGGACTTTACAATGAGCAGTTCTTC | NA | TRBV5-4 | NA | TRBJ2-1
CASSQSTLGGNTEAFF | TGTGCCAGCAGCCAATCAACGCTCGGGGGGAACACTGAAGCTTTCTTT | NA | TRBV16 | NA | TRBJ1-1
CASSTRTGAPNTEAFF | TGTGCCAGCAGCACCCGGACAGGGGCCCCGAACACTGAAGCTTTCTTT | NA | TRBV7-9 | TRBD1 | TRBJ1-1
CASSLSSGGARSIQYF | TGTGCCAGCAGTTTATCTAGCGGGGGGGCCCGGAGCATTCAGTACTTC | NA | TRBV27 | TRBD2 | TRBJ2-4
CAFGQPNTEAFF | TGTGCCTTCGGACAGCCGAACACTGAAGCTTTCTTT | NA | TRBV30 | NA | TRBJ1-1
CASSHDLDGIRVPTGELFF | TGCGCCAGCAGCCATGACCTCGACGGGATACGGGTTCCAACCGGGGAGCTGTTTTTT | NA | TRBV4-1 | NA | TRBJ2-2
CATSSPPSTEAFF | TGTGCCACCAGCTCCCCCCCGAGCACTGAAGCTTTCTTT | NA | TRBV15 | NA | TRBJ1-1
CASSLGGRNTGELFF | TGTGCCAGCAGCTTAGGTGGGAGGAACACCGGGGAGCTGTTTTTT | NA | TRBV7-2 | NA | TRBJ2-2
CASTYGGGGNTEAFF | TGTGCCAGCACTTACGGCGGGGGTGGGAACACTGAAGCTTTCTTT | few | TRBV6-5 | NA | TRBJ1-1
CASSPLSRTPDSEAFF | TGTGCCAGCTCCCCTCTATCCAGGACCCCGGACTCTGAAGCTTTCTTT | NA | TRBV18 | NA | TRBJ1-1
CSVNRVNTEAFF | TGCAGCGTTAACCGGGTGAACACTGAAGCTTTCTTT | once | TRBV29-1 | NA | TRBJ1-1
CASSERGPGQGKETQYF | TGTGCCAGCAGTGAAAGGGGGCCCGGGCAAGGAAAAGAGACCCAGTACTTC | NA | TRBV2 | TRBD1 | TRBJ2-5
CATTPTSGSYNEQFF | TGTGCCACCACCCCGACTAGCGGATCCTACAATGAGCAGTTCTTC | NA | TRBV15 | TRBD2 | TRBJ2-1
CASSLVILADTEAFF | TGTGCCAGCAGCTTAGTGATTTTAGCGGACACTGAAGCTTTCTTT | NA | TRBV7-9 | NA | TRBJ1-1